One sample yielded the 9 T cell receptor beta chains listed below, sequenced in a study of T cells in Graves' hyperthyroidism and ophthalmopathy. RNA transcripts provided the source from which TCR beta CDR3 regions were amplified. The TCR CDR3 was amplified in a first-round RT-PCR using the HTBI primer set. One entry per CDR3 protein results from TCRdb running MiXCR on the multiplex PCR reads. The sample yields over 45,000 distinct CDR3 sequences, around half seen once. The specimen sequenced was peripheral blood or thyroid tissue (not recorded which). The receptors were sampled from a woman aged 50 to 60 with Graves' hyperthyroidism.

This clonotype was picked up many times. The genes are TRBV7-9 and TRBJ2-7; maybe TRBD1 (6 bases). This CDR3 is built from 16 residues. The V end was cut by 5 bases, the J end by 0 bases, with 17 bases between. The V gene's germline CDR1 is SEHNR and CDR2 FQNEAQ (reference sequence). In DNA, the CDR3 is TGTGCCAGCAGCCGAGCCGGGACACCCAGCTCCTACGAGCAGTACTTC. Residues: CASSRAGTPSSYEQYF.

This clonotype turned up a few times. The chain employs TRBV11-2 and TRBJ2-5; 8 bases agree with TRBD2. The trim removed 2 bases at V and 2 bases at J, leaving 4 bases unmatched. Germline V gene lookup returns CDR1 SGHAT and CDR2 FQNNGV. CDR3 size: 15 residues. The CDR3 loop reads CASSLSGSGQETQYF. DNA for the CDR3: TGTGCCAGCAGCTTAAGCGGGAGTGGTCAAGAGACCCAGTACTTC.

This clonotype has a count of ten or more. CDR3 region: CASSQEPRVGYTF. CDR3 nucleotide sequence: TGTGCCAGCAGCCAAGAGCCGAGGGTGGGCTACACCTTC. This sequence joins TRBV4-2 and TRBJ1-2; D uncertain. This CDR3 contains 13 residues. The germline V gene has CDR1 LGHNA and CDR2 YNFKEQ. V lost 0 bases, J lost 8 bases, and 10 bases lay in between.

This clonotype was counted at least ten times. CDR3 loop: CASSYSVGTGTEAFF. The CDR3 DNA is TGTGCCAGCAGTTACTCTGTGGGGACTGGCACTGAAGCTTTCTTT. The chain joins TRBV6-5 to TRBJ1-1; a possible D gene is TRBD1 (5 bases). CDR1 and CDR2 from the germline V gene are MNHEY and SVGAGI. This CDR3 has 15 residues. The germline V and J ends were trimmed by 0 bases and 4 bases, with 12 bases remaining between them.

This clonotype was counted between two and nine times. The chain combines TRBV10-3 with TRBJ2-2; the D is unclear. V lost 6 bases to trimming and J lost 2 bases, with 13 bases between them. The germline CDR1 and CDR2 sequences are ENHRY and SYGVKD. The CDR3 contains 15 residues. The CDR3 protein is CAIRKTEGNTGELFF. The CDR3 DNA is TGTGCCATCAGGAAGACTGAAGGAAACACCGGGGAGCTGTTTTTT.

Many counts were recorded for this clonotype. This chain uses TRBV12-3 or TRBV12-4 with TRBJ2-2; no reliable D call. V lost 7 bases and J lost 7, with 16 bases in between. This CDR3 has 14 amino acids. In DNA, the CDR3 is TGTGCCAGCATGGATCTTAGGAGAAGCGGGGAGCTGTTTTTT. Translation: CASMDLRRSGELFF.

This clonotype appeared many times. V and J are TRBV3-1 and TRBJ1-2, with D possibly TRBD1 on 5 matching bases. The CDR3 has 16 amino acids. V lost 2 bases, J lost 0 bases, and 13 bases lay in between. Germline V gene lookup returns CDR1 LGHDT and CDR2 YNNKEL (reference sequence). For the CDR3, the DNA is TGTGCCAGCAGCCAAACCGGGACCATATCTAACTATGGCTACACCTTC. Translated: CASSQTGTISNYGYTF.

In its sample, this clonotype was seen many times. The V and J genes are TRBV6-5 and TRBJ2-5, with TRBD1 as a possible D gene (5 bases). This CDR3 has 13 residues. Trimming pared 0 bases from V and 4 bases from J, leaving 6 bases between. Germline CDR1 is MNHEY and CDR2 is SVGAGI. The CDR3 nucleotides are TGTGCCAGCAGTTACTCAGGGGTAGAGACCCAGTACTTC. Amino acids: CASSYSGVETQYF.

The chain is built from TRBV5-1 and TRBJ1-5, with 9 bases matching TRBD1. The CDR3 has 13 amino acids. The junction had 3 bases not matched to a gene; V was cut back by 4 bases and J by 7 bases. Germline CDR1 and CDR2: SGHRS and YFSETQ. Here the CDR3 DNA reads TGCGCCAGCAGCCCGGACAGGGGACAGCCCCAGCATTTT. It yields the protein CASSPDRGQPQHF.